This entry lists 18 T cell receptor beta chains sequenced from one sample in a study of T cell changes during pregnancy in multiple sclerosis (dated by TCRdb to about 2019). The library was prepared using the immunoSEQ multiplex PCR assay. Not all clones reach the TCRdb copy of this immuneACCESS table, which keeps in-frame sequences only. Checked studies attribute under half of the gap to unresolved V genes and leave the rest unexplained. This sample gives tens of thousands of clones in total; more than 85% of them show up just once. Approximately 1.1% of the sample belongs to the ten largest clones. The input for sequencing was peripheral blood, taken after pregnancy. Receptors originate from a female donor in good health, enrolled as a control in a pregnancy study.

This chain uses TRBV6-6 with TRBJ2-7, with D possibly matching TRBD2 (5 bases). CDR1 and CDR2 from the germline V gene are MNHNY and SVGAGI (reference sequence). The CDR3 runs 13 residues. Trimming removed 4 bases from V and 6 bases from J, with 13 bases in between. DNA of the CDR3: TGTGCCAGCAGTTCCGGGCCCCGGGGCGAGCAGTACTTC. It yields the protein CASSSGPRGEQYF.

This sequence joins TRBV13 and TRBJ1-3; 9 nucleotides agree with TRBD1. The CDR3 is made up of 15 amino acids. Germline CDR1 reads PRHDT; CDR2 reads FYEKMQ (reference sequence). J was trimmed by 3 bases and V by 4 bases; bases with no gene match: 4. The CDR3 is CASSSGQGYGNTIYF. In DNA, the CDR3 is TGTGCCAGCAGCTCTGGACAGGGGTATGGAAACACCATATATTTT.

The chain joins TRBV5-1 to TRBJ1-1, with TRBD1 identical over 7 bases. Looked up from germline, CDR1 is SGHRS and CDR2 is YFSETQ. Unmatched junction bases numbered 8, after V lost 3 bases and J lost 0 bases. The CDR3 is 16 residues long. The CDR3 spells CASSSGQAYMNTEAFF. CDR3 in DNA: TGCGCCAGCAGCTCCGGACAGGCCTATATGAACACTGAAGCTTTCTTT.

The gene calls are TRBV5-5 and TRBJ1-2, with 8 bases matching TRBD1. This CDR3 comprises 14 residues. Germline assignment: CDR1 SGHKS and CDR2 YYEKEE (reference sequence). Trimming removed 6 bases from V and 7 bases from J; junction bases left unmatched: 11. The CDR3 is CASNPWQGASGYTF. The CDR3 DNA reads TGTGCCAGCAATCCATGGCAGGGGGCTAGTGGCTACACCTTC.

Written as DNA, the CDR3 is TGCAGCGTAGTGGACAGGCTTACCTCCTACGAGCAGTACTTC. Translating it yields CSVVDRLTSYEQYF. The chain uses TRBV29-1 and TRBJ2-7, with 7 bases aligning to TRBD1. Unmatched junction bases numbered 8, after V lost 6 bases and J lost 0 bases. Germline V gene sequence: CDR1 SQVTM, CDR2 ANQGSEA. The CDR3 spans 14 residues.

This clone was recorded a few times. The chain has TRBV6-1 and TRBJ1-6; D gene unclear. The CDR3 contains 15 residues. CDR1 is MNHNS, CDR2 SASEGT, per germline. Trimming stripped 4 bases from V and 9 bases from J, with 16 bases between. CDR3 DNA: TGTGCCAGCAGTGTGGCCCTAGAAGGTGGTTCACCCCTCCACTTT. It specifies CASSVALEGGSPLHF.

This chain uses TRBV5-4 with TRBJ1-6; D is perhaps TRBD1 (5 bases). Germline assignment: CDR1 SGHNT and CDR2 YYREEE (reference sequence). This CDR3 region has 14 residues. Trimming shortened V by 0 bases and J by 4 bases, and 5 bases separated the two germline ends. In nucleotides, the CDR3 is TGTGCCAGCAGCTTGGAGGGGTATAATTCACCCCTCCACTTT. Encoded protein: CASSLEGYNSPLHF.

The V call is TRBV19, the J call TRBJ2-7; tentatively, D is TRBD1 (5 bases). Between the trimmed V and J ends, which lost 1 base and 0 bases, there was a span of 16 bases. The CDR3 contains 17 residues. Germline loops: CDR1 LNHDA, CDR2 SQIVND (reference sequence). CDR3 region: CASSIGGALGLSYEQYF. The CDR3 nucleotides are TGTGCCAGTAGTATAGGTGGGGCGCTGGGTCTCTCCTACGAGCAGTACTTC.

The V call is TRBV5-1, the J call TRBJ2-1; 10 bases match TRBD1. CDR1 and CDR2 (germline): SGHRS, YFSETQ. V dropped 3 bases and J dropped 4; count of bases not matched to a gene: 7. The CDR3 runs 16 residues. CDR3 amino acids: CASSSIDRGQYNEQFF. The CDR3 DNA is TGCGCCAGCAGCTCGATCGACAGGGGGCAGTACAATGAGCAGTTCTTC.

CDR3 in amino acids: CASSLRGGYGEQYF. DNA for the CDR3: TGTGCCAGCAGCTTGAGAGGGGGCTACGGCGAGCAGTACTTC. The chain couples TRBV5-4 to TRBJ2-7; 7 bases align to TRBD1. Germline-derived CDR1 and CDR2 are SGHNT and YYREEE (reference sequence). J gave up 6 bases and V 1 base, and 7 bases lay outside the gene matches. The CDR3 covers 14 residues.

The chain uses TRBV5-1 and TRBJ2-6; D gene uncertain. In germline, CDR1 is SGHRS, CDR2 YFSETQ. This CDR3 is built from 16 residues. The germline V and J ends were trimmed by 2 bases and 0 bases, with 9 bases remaining between them. The CDR3 loop reads CASSLSGSSGANVLTF. The DNA for the CDR3 is TGCGCCAGCAGCTTATCAGGTTCCTCTGGGGCCAACGTCCTGACTTTC.

This rearrangement joins TRBV12-5 to TRBJ2-7, with D maybe TRBD2 (5 bases). The V and J ends lost 10 bases and 4 bases respectively, with 14 bases between them. The CDR3 length is 12 residues. From germline, CDR1 is LGHNT and CDR2 FRNRAP. CDR3 in amino acids: CATSRASYEQYF. CDR3 DNA sequence: TGTGCTACTAGCCGGGCGTCGTACGAGCAGTACTTC.

The count of this clone is one. V is TRBV6-1 and J is TRBJ1-2; tentative D call: TRBD1 (5 bases). Germline lookup yields CDR1 MNHNS and CDR2 SASEGT. Trimming pared 6 bases from V and 12 bases from J, leaving 14 bases between. This CDR3 comprises 11 residues. The CDR3 coding sequence is TGTGCCAGCAGGGGAGGGAGCAGGGACACCTTC. This sequence encodes CASRGGSRDTF.

In its sample, this clone was seen a few times. The CDR3 DNA reads TGCGCCAGCAGCCAAGGGCGGGGCGGGGGGCGGATTGAGACCCAGTACTTC. This translates into CASSQGRGGGRIETQYF. The chain combines TRBV4-1 with TRBJ2-5, with TRBD2 matching 8 bases. The CDR3 extends over 17 amino acids. With V trimmed by 1 base and J by 5 bases, 12 bases remained unmatched. Germline V gene lookup returns CDR1 MGHRA and CDR2 YSYEKL.

The chain employs TRBV6-6 and TRBJ1-2; 7 bases are shared with TRBD1. Trimming cost V 4 bases and J 14 bases; bases outside gene matches: 7. CDR1 MNHNY and CDR2 SVGAGI come from the germline V gene (reference sequence). The CDR3 is 11 residues long. DNA of the CDR3: TGTGCCAGCAGTTTGACAGGGTCGAGTACCTTC. Translated: CASSLTGSSTF.

The chain recombines TRBV25-1 with TRBJ2-5; 7 bases fit TRBD2. Looked up from germline, CDR1 is MGHDK and CDR2 is SYGVNS. The CDR3 extends over 15 amino acids. V trimming: 4 bases; J trimming: 5 bases; junction bases outside the gene matches: 10. CDR3 sequence reads: CASSVSGRAGETQYF. Written as DNA, the CDR3 is TGTGCCAGCAGTGTTAGTGGGAGGGCCGGGGAGACCCAGTACTTC.

The V and J genes are TRBV21-1 and TRBJ1-1. TRBV21-1 is listed as a pseudogene. CDR3 length equals 18 residues. CDR3 nucleotide sequence: TGTGCCAGCAGCCCACTTGTGGAGGGTACCACGAGAAAACTTGAAGCTTTCTTT. It yields the protein CASSPLVEGTTRKLEAFF.

The J gene is TRBJ1-2, the V gene TRBV5-6; TRBD1 aligns across 8 bases. The germline V gene has CDR1 SGHDT and CDR2 YYEEEE. V was clipped by 0 bases and J by 7 bases; unmatched bases: 8. There are 15 residues in the CDR3. The CDR3 here is CASSLAGGISIGYTF. The CDR3 DNA reads TGTGCCAGCAGCTTGGCAGGGGGCATAAGTATTGGCTACACCTTC.